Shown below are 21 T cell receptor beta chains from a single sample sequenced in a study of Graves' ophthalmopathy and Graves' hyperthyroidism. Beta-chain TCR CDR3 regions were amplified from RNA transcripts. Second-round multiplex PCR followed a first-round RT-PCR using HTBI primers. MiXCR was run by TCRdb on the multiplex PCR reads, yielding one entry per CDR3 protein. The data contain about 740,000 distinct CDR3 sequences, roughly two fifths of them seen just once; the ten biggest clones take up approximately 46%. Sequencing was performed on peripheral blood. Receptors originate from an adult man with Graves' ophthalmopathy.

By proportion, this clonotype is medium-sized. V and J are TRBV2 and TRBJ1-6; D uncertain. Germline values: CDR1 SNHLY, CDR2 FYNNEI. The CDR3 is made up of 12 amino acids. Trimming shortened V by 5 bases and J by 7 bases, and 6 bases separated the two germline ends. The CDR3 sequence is CASSRGNSPLHF. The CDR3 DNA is TGTGCCAGCAGTCGGGGAAATTCACCCCTCCACTTT.

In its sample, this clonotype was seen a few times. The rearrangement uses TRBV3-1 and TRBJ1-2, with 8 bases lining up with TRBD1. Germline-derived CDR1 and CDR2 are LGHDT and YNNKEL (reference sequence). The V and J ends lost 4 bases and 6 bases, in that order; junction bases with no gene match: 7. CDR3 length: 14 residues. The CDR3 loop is CASSLRTGLHGYTF. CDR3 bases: TGTGCCAGCAGCCTACGGACAGGGCTCCATGGCTACACCTTC.

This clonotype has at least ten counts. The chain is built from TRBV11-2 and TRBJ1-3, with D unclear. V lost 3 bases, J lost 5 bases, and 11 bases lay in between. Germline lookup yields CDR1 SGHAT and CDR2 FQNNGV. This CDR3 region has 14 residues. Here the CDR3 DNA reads TGTGCCAGCAGCTTTCGGCAGGCTCGAAACACCATATATTTT. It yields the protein CASSFRQARNTIYF.

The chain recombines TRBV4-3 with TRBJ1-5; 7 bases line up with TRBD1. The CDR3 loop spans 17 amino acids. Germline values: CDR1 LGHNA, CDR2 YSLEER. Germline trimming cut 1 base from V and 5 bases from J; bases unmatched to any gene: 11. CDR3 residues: CASSQAGGRRRDQPQHF. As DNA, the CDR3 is TGCGCCAGCAGCCAAGCAGGGGGACGTCGGAGGGATCAGCCCCAGCATTTT.

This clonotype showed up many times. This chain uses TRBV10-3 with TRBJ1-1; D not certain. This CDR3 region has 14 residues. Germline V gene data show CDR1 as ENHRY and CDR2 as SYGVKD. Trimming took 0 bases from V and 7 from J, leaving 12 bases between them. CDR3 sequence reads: CAISESGWVIEAFF. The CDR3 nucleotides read TGTGCCATCAGTGAGTCGGGATGGGTGATTGAAGCTTTCTTT.

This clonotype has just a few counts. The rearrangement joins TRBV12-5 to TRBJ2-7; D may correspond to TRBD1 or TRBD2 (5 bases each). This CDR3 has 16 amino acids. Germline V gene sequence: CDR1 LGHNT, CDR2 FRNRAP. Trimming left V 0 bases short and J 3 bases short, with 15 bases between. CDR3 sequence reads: CASGLVQTPGRYEQYF. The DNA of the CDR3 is TGTGCTAGTGGTTTGGTACAGACTCCGGGACGCTACGAGCAGTACTTC. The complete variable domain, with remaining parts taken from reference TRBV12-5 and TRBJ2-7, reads DARVTQTPRHKVTEMGQEVTMRCQPILGHNTVFWYRQTMMQGLELLAYFRNRAPLDDSGMPKDRFSAEMPDATLATLKIQPSEPRDSAVYFCASGLVQTPGRYEQYFGPGTRLTVT.

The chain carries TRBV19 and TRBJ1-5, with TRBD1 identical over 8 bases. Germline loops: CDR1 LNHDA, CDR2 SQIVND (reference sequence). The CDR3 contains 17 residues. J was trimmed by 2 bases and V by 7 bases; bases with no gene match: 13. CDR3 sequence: CASKKGRTGSGNQPQHF. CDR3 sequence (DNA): TGTGCCAGTAAAAAAGGTCGGACAGGGTCGGGCAATCAGCCCCAGCATTTT.

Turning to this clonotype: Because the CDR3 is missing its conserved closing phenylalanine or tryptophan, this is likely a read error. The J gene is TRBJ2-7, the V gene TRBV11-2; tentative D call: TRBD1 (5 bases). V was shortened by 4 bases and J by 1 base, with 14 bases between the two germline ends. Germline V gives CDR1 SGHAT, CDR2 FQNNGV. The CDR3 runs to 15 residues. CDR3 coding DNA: TGTGCCAGCAGCTACGCTCTACCAGGGTCCTACGAGCAGTACCTC. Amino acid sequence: CASSYALPGSYEQYL.

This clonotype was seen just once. CDR3 sequence (DNA): TGCAGTGCTGTCCCAGCGGGAAATATGGAGACCCAGTACTTC. Protein sequence: CSAVPAGNMETQYF. J is TRBJ2-5 and V is TRBV20-1; TRBD2 aligns across 7 bases. In germline, CDR1 is DFQATT, CDR2 SNEGSKA (reference sequence). The CDR3 has 14 amino acids. V was clipped by 5 bases and J by 5 bases; unmatched bases: 11.

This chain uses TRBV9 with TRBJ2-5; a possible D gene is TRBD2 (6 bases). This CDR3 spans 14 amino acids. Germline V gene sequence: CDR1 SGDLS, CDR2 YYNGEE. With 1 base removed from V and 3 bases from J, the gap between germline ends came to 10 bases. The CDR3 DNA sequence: TGTGCCAGCAGCGTATATGGGGGGAAAGAGACCCAGTACTTC. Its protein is CASSVYGGKETQYF.

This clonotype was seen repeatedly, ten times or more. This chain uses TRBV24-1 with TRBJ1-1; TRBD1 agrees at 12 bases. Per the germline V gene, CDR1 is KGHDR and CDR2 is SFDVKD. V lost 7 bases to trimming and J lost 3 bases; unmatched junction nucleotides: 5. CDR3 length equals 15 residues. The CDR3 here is CATRGTGGLYTEAFF. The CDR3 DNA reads TGTGCCACCAGAGGGACAGGGGGCTTGTACACTGAAGCTTTCTTT.

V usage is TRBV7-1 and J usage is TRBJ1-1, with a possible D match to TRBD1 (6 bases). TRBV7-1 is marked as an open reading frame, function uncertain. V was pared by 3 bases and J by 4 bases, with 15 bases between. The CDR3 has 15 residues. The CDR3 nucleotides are TGTGCCAGCAGCTCCCAAGAGAAGGGGGGCACTGAAGCTTTCTTT. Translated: CASSSQEKGGTEAFF.

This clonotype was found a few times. CDR3 in DNA: TGTGCCTGTTCTTCTACTGGGGCCAACGTCCTGACTTTC. As protein: CACSSTGANVLTF. The chain carries TRBV19 and TRBJ2-6; D is ambiguous. CDR1 and CDR2 from the germline V gene are LNHDA and SQIVND (reference sequence). V was trimmed by 11 bases and J by 2 bases, leaving 10 bases between them. The CDR3 sequence is 13 residues long.

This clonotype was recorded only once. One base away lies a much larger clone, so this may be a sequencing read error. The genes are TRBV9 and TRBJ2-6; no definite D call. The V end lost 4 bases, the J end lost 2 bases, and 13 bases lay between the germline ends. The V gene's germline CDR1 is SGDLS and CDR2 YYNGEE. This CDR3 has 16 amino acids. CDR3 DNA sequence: TGTGCCAGCAGCAGTGTTTTCGCCCCTGGGGCCAACGTCCTGACTTTC. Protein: CASSSVFAPGANVLTF. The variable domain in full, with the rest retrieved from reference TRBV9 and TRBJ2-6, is DSGVTQTPKHLITATGQRVTLRCSPRSGDLSVYWYQQSLDQGLQFLIQYYNGEERAKGNILERFSAQQFPDLHSELNLSSLELGDSALYFCASSSVFAPGANVLTFGAGSRLTVL.

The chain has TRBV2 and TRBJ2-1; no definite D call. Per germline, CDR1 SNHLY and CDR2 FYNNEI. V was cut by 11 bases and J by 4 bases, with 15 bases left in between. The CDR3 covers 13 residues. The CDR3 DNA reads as TGTGCCGGCCGACAACTTCTATACAATGAGCAGTTCTTC. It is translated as CAGRQLLYNEQFF. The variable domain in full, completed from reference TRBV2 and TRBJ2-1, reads EPEVTQTPSHQVTQMGQEVILRCVPISNHLYFYWYRQILGQKVEFLVSFYNNEISEKSEIFDDQFSVERPDGSNFTLKIRSTKLEDSAMYFCAGRQLLYNEQFFGPGTRLTVL.

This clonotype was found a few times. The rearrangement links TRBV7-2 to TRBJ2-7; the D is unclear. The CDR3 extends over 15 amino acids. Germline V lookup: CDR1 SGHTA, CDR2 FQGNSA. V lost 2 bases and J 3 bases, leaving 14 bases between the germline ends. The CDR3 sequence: CASSLNIPYIYEQYF. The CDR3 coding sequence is TGTGCCAGCAGCTTAAACATCCCATACATCTACGAGCAGTACTTC.

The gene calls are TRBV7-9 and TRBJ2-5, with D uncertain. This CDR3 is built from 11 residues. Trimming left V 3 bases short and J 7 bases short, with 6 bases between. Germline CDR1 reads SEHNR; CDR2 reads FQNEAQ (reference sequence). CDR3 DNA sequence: TGTGCCAGCAGCTTTCGTCGGACCCAGTACTTC. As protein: CASSFRRTQYF.

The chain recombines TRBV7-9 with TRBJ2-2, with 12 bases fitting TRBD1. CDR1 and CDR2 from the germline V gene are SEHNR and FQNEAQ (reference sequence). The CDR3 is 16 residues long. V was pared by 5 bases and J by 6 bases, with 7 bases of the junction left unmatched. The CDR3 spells CASSTPGQGASGELFF. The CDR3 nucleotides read TGTGCCAGCAGCACTCCGGGACAGGGGGCGTCCGGGGAGCTGTTTTTT.

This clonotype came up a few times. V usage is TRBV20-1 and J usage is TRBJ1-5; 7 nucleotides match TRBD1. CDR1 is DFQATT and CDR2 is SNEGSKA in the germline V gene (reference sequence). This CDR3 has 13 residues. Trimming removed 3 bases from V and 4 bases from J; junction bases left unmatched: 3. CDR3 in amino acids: CSASQGQNQPQHF. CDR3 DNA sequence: TGCAGTGCTAGCCAGGGACAGAATCAGCCCCAGCATTTT.

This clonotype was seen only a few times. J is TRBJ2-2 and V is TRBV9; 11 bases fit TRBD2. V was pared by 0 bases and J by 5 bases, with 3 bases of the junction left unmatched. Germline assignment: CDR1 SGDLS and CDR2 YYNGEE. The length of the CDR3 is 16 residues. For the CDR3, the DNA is TGTGCCAGCAGCGTAGCGACTAGCGGGATAACCGGGGAGCTGTTTTTT. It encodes CASSVATSGITGELFF.

This CDR3 is CATSRDWEGELFF. Here the CDR3 DNA reads TGTGCCACCAGCAGAGATTGGGAAGGGGAGCTGTTTTTT. The genes are TRBV15 and TRBJ2-2, with no clear D. Germline V lookup: CDR1 LNHNV, CDR2 YYDKDF (reference sequence). V was cut by 0 bases and J by 8 bases, with 7 bases left in between. This CDR3 spans 13 amino acids.